These 6 T cell receptor beta chains share one sample of origin, sequenced in a study of identifying expanded T cells in peripheral blood. Profiling relied on immunoSEQ multiplex PCR, and the TCRdb table lists in-frame clones only, not all of them. The top ten hold more than 2.5% of the sample, which has approximately 75,000 clones, about 90% seen once. The source material was blood. These receptors were collected from a person aged 18 to 75 in good health.

The CDR3 sequence is CASSLSLGRGEQFF. In DNA form, the CDR3 reads TGTGCCAGCAGTTTATCTTTGGGGCGGGGAGAGCAGTTCTTC. This rearrangement joins TRBV27 to TRBJ2-1; D may be TRBD2 (6 bases). Germline V gene sequence: CDR1 MNHEY, CDR2 SMNVEV (reference sequence). The germline V and J ends were trimmed by 0 bases and 10 bases, with 13 bases remaining between them. The length of the CDR3 is 14 residues.

CDR3 protein: CASSLFERGTETQYF. DNA of the CDR3: TGTGCCAGCAGCTTATTTGAGCGGGGGACCGAGACCCAGTACTTC. The chain joins TRBV7-6 to TRBJ2-5, with 8 bases aligning to TRBD2. V lost 2 bases and J lost 5; bases outside the gene matches: 7. Germline CDR1 reads SGHVS; CDR2 reads FNYEAQ. CDR3 length: 15 amino acids.

This clone was seen once. The V and J genes are TRBV7-6 and TRBJ2-5; 7 bases align to TRBD2. The CDR3 length is 14 residues. The germline V gene encodes CDR1 SGHVS and CDR2 FNYEAQ. The V and J ends lost 5 bases and 4 bases, in that order; junction bases with no gene match: 7. The CDR3, as DNA: TGTGCCAGCAGCCCCCCACCGGGGGGAGAGACCCAGTACTTC. This encodes CASSPPPGGETQYF.

The chain combines TRBV28 with TRBJ1-2, with D possibly matching TRBD1 (6 bases). Trimming shortened V by 6 bases and J by 3 bases, and 11 bases separated the two germline ends. Germline CDR1 MDHEN, CDR2 SYDVKM. The CDR3 consists of 13 residues. CDR3 sequence (DNA): TGTGCCAGCAGACCTGAGGGGGACTATGGCTACACCTTC. As protein: CASRPEGDYGYTF.

V is TRBV29-1 and J is TRBJ1-2; 10 nucleotides match TRBD1. CDR1 SQVTM and CDR2 ANQGSEA come from the germline V gene. CDR3 size: 15 residues. With 0 bases clipped from V and 4 bases from J, the junction kept 5 bases outside the gene matches. The CDR3 here is CSVEDLRTGGYGYTF. CDR3 bases: TGCAGCGTTGAAGATCTCCGGACAGGGGGCTATGGCTACACCTTC. Drawing the rest from reference TRBV29-1 and TRBJ1-2, the complete variable domain is SAVISQKPSRDICQRGTSLTIQCQVDSQVTMMFWYRQQPGQSLTLIATANQGSEATYESGFVIDKFPISRPNLTFSTLTVSNMSPEDSSIYLCSVEDLRTGGYGYTFGSGTRLTVV.

The chain joins TRBV5-6 to TRBJ1-2, with no clear D. Trimming left V 0 bases short and J 4 bases short, with 16 bases between. The CDR3 is 16 residues long. The V gene's germline CDR1 is SGHDT and CDR2 YYEEEE. CDR3 in amino acids: CASSLVEVAPVYGYTF. CDR3 coding DNA: TGTGCCAGCAGCTTGGTAGAGGTCGCCCCCGTCTATGGCTACACCTTC.